This T cell receptor (beta chain) was identified during a study of T cells in Graves' hyperthyroidism and ophthalmopathy. The study's findings and limits: Ophthalmopathy was told apart from stable hyperthyroidism by a 13 V-J model.

Lactation, pregnancy, other autoimmune disease or uncontrolled infection excluded patients. The investigators amplified TCR beta CDR3 regions from RNA transcripts. First-round RT-PCR with HTBI primers amplified the TCR CDR3 region. TCRdb re-called the multiplex PCR reads with MiXCR, one entry per CDR3 protein. The sample includes around 690,000 distinct CDR3 sequences, less than 25% of them seen just once. V was trimmed by 3 bases and J by 7 bases, leaving 3 bases between them. The CDR3 covers 10 residues. CDR1 is SQVTM and CDR2 is ANQGSEA in the germline V gene. Regarding this clonotype: Its antigen remains unknown.

The V and J genes are TRBV29-1 and TRBJ2-2, with D unresolved. The sequenced sample consisted of blood. The sequence derives from a young man with Graves' ophthalmopathy. The CDR3 region is CSVEDGELFF. The CDR3 coding sequence is TGCAGCGTTGAGGACGGGGAGCTGTTTTTT.